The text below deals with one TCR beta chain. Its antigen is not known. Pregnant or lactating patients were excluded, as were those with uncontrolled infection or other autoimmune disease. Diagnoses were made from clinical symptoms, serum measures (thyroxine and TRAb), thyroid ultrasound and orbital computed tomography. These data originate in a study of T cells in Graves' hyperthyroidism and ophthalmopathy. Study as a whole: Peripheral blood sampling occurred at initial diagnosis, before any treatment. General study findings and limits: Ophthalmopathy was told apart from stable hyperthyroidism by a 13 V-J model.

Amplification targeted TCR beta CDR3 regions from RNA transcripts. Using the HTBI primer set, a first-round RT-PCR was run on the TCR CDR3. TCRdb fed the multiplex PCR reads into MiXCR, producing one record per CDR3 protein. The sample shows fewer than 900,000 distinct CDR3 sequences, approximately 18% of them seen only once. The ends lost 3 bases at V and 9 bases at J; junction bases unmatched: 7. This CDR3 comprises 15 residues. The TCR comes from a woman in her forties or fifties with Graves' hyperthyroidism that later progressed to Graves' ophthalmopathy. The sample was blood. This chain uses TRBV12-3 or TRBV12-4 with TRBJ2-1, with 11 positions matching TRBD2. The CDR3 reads CASSFNSGGAGEQFF. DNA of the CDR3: TGTGCCAGCAGTTTCAATAGCGGGGGGGCGGGTGAGCAGTTCTTC.